This T cell receptor (beta chain) was captured in a study of regulatory T cells in long-lasting Graves disease. Study context: New Graves' disease cases had less than 3 months of antithyroid drugs. General study findings and limits: Persistent cases of Graves' showed reduced TCR diversity relative to newly diagnosed patients.

V was pared by 4 bases and J by 5 bases, with 20 bases between. The germline CDR1 and CDR2 sequences are SGHDT and YYEEEE. This CDR3 has 16 amino acids. iRepertoire HTBI primers and Arm-PCR of CDR3 regions built TCR beta libraries. One entry per CDR3 protein results from TCRdb running MiXCR on the multiplex PCR reads. The data hold about 450,000 distinct CDR3 sequences, with 14% observed a single time. Time point indicated: newly diagnosed GD, antithyroid drugs for less than 3 months. Generation of the TCR library employed RNA extracted from PBMCs. Comments on this clonotype: Its specificity is not known.

Another study also made use of these data, one on T cells in Graves' hyperthyroidism and ophthalmopathy.

This TCR derives from a woman between 50 and 59 years old with Graves disease. This material consisted of peripheral blood mononuclear cells (PBMCs), taken at new diagnosis, from a patient treated with antithyroid drugs. This sequence joins TRBV5-6 and TRBJ2-3; D is ambiguous. The CDR3 loop reads CASSPGLVFGRDTQYF. The CDR3 region has the DNA TGTGCCAGCAGCCCGGGCTTAGTGTTCGGGCGAGATACGCAGTATTTT.